This T cell receptor beta chain stems from a study of CD8+ T cells in alopecia areata. Whole-study findings and limits: Greater clonality was observed in lesional scalp samples, especially alopecia totalis/universalis, versus normal scalp.

RNA, once extracted, was reverse transcribed into cDNA for use as the sequencing template. Using immunoSEQ multiplex PCR, the repertoire was profiled, and TCRdb retains in-frame clones only, with some absent. The top ten clones hold about an eighth of a sample with 180,000 or so clones, about 70% of them seen once. About this clone itself: Its antigen is currently unknown.

This sequence was found in a human donor with alopecia areata. The source material was CD8+ T cells sorted from blood, sampled at week 0.

The DNA for the CDR3 is TGTGCCTGGACCCCTAGGTTAGGAGAATCTGGAAACACCATATATTTT. Amino acid sequence: CAWTPRLGESGNTIYF. This chain joins TRBV30 and TRBJ1-3; D gene uncertain. Germline V lookup: CDR1 GTSNPN, CDR2 SVGIG (reference sequence). V lost 4 bases, J lost 1 base, and 17 bases lay in between. The CDR3 loop spans 16 amino acids.